This TCR beta chain appears in the sequencing data of a study of T cells after yellow fever vaccination. In the case of this clonotype: Its target is not known.

V was pared by 1 base and J by 3 bases, with 3 bases of the junction left unmatched. This CDR3 contains 15 residues. In germline, CDR1 is LGHDT, CDR2 YNNKEL (reference sequence). Study-wide results and limits: Most clones from primary vaccination resurfaced after the booster (around 97% CD4, less than 90% CD8).

5'RACE template switching added a universal primer site and UMIs to TCR cDNA. TCRdb analysed the 5' RACE reads with MiXCR anew, one entry per CDR3 protein. The table has about 630,000 distinct CDR3 sequences, 9% to 15% seen once. Sample: PBMCs, taken on the day of the yellow fever booster vaccination. The sequence derives from a man aged 30 to 39 who received the YFV17D yellow fever vaccine. This chain uses TRBV3-1 with TRBJ1-1; 9 nucleotides align to TRBD1. Written as DNA, the CDR3 is TGTGCCAGCAGCCAAGTGAGACAGGGGGACACTGAAGCTTTCTTT. Translating it yields CASSQVRQGDTEAFF.